Given below is one TCR beta chain in context. No cognate antigen has been identified for it. Base quality data are lacking; no much larger clone is found one base away. Based on the germline V gene (reference sequence), the CDR1 and CDR2 sequences are SEHNR and FQNEAQ. CDR3 length: 15 amino acids, cysteine to phenylalanine. Only the CDR3 DNA is retained, 45 bases long and in frame from the first base. The germline ends are 9 bases apart after V is trimmed by 1 base and J by 3 bases. The cohort comprised around 700 healthy bone marrow donors. All cohort members were sampled while nominally healthy, although unrecorded immune exposures were likely present. Of the roughly 630 cohort members, more than 250 had a positive CMV serostatus and about 350 had a negative one, while no CMV serostatus was recorded for the donor. A peripheral blood sample was collected from each donor, and TCR beta sequencing was performed on peripheral blood mononuclear cells. The Qiagen DNeasy Blood Extraction Kit was used to extract genomic DNA from the blood cell samples.

These data belong to a study of cytomegalovirus exposure and HLA in healthy donors (dated by TCRdb to 2015 to 2018). In the study overall: An earlier analysis of under 600 of the donors reported 250 to 350 Gb of sequence data and 117 million unique TCR beta sequences from about 179 million T cells. An early release covering roughly 580 HLA-typed donors comprised roughly 300 gigabases of sequencing data and some 79 million unique TCR sequences. The genetic ancestry cluster associated with self-reported Caucasian donors included 81% of the 398 genotyped donors. The study aimed to test whether signatures of past pathogen exposure could be identified by cataloging public T cell receptors. Using immunosequencing, the study profiled T cell repertoires from 500 to 800 subjects and related those repertoires to cytomegalovirus serostatus. Along with the approximately 670-subject first cohort, a separate validation cohort of some 130 different subjects was used. To predict cytomegalovirus infection status, the study brought together high-throughput TCR immunosequencing, statistical association of individual TCRs with disease status, and machine learning. To study patterns of TCR occurrence, a later analysis re-analyzed previously published TCR beta repertoires from around 660 donors and added high-resolution HLA genotyping. Rather than drawing on any new phenotypic data, the later analysis identified candidate immune exposures from TCR beta sequences and the way those sequences occurred across donors. An earlier analysis of approximately 640 of the donors applied high-throughput TCR beta sequencing to assess whether each TCR beta V gene segment acted as functional or pseudogenic. Donor age, sex, ethnicity and CMV serostatus were compiled alongside the repertoire data. Genome-wide SNP genotypes for about 65% of the roughly 670 donors were used in a later genetic analysis, which treated that subset as a discovery cohort. All discovery cohort repertoires had been generated on a single sequencing platform. Class I and class II HLA loci were covered by the typing at four-digit resolution. The number of typed donors differed by locus: roughly 629-640 for A, B, C, DRB1 and DQB1; some 540 for DQA1; roughly 600 for DPA1; and 400 to 480 for DPB1. A handful of DR-DQ haplotypes were handled as single units for association and clustering because linkage in the cohort was strong. Across about 380 genotyped donors of the cohort, an average of approximately 220,000 unique TCR beta nucleotide sequences per donor were sequenced, and roughly 20% of those sequences were non-productive. What the study reported, not specific to this receptor: In a later analysis, HLA-associated TCR beta chains were found to be more clonally expanded and to have lower generation probabilities than equally common non-associated chains. A total of 150 or so TCR beta chains were listed by the study as associated with cytomegalovirus. A cluster of highly shared sequence variants was judged likely to represent a technical artifact of the sequencing pipeline. According to a later analysis, most CMV-associated TCR beta chains appeared to be HLA-restricted, and the HLA associations seemed to be driven largely by CMV exposure. CMV serostatus was the only immune exposure information available for the cohort. Presence/absence analyses assumed roughly uniform sequencing depth across donors, an assumption that may not hold. In a later analysis, 16,951 TCR beta sequences were associated with specific HLA alleles at a false discovery rate of 0.05. Compared with the roughly 600-donor mean, donors in an Asian-associated ancestry cluster had fewer N-insertions in productive TCRs, according to a later genetic analysis. Correlated functional status among segregating V segments might reflect linkage disequilibrium, but an unknown experimental factor could not be ruled out. Because counts were too low, roughly 17 rarely observed V segments, including chromosome 9 orphons, were left out of the earlier analysis of some 600 of the donors. While some public TCRs were present in many individuals, most TCR sequences turned up only very rarely across donors. A further reported finding was that TCR beta sequences accurately predicted the HLA-A and HLA-B alleles for most subjects in the first cohort. In both the original and validation cohorts, the classifier was reported to diagnose cytomegalovirus status with high specificity and sensitivity. In a later genetic analysis, a missense DCLRE1C variant was associated with V-gene and J-gene trimming of TCR beta chains, and the association was replicated in an independent cohort. A later analysis reported that several top co-occurrence clusters appeared linked to parvovirus B19, influenza, CMV and Epstein-Barr virus. It was suggested by the authors that the approach could potentially be generalized to other disease states and immunological phenotypes. In this cohort, only TCR beta chains were sequenced, and detectable features were limited by the absence of alpha or paired-chain data. Strong co-occurrence of HLA alleles, especially DR and DQ, made assigning TCR associations to individual alleles difficult. Because HLA typing was unavailable for some donors at each locus, only the typed subset was used in association tests. Because the 87-base-pair reads could not distinguish some IMGT-functional V segments, including TRBV6-2 and TRBV6-3, those segments were excluded. In vitro tests confirmed that a few of the cytomegalovirus-associated TCR beta chains recognize cytomegalovirus antigens. An earlier analysis of some 560 of the donors showed that most TCR beta V segments appeared in productive rearrangements either about 87% or about 30% of the time, which broadly matched IMGT annotations. According to a later analysis, TCR association rates differed among HLA loci, with DRB1 alleles showing the most associated TCRs and HLA-C alleles showing the fewest.

To prepare the library, the immunoSEQ multiplex PCR assay was applied. The multiplex PCR relied on a mix of 60 forward primers for TCR Vbeta segments and 13 reverse primers for TCR Jbeta segments. The CDR3 region of rearranged TCR beta genes was amplified from genomic DNA with a multiplex PCR assay. On the Illumina HiSeq System, the amplified TCR beta libraries were sequenced as 87-base-pair reads. For the original study's pipeline: A later analysis tallied tens of millions of unique TCR beta chains across the 600 to 700 repertoires, and roughly 11 million of those chains were shared by two or more donors. Raw reads were error-corrected and collapsed into unique sequences with a nearest-neighbor algorithm that merged closely related sequences to remove PCR and sequencing errors. To assign V, D and J gene segments, CDR3 sequences were aligned to IMGT reference sequences. For a sequence to be retained, a match of at least six nucleotides was required to both a V gene segment and a J gene segment. A rearrangement was called productive if the CDR3 had no stop codons and remained in frame with V and J, and every other rearrangement was called non-productive. Following IMGT convention, CDR3 was defined as the stretch from the second conserved V-encoded cysteine to the conserved J-encoded phenylalanine. The earlier analysis of a few hundred of the donors excluded any sequence lacking an unambiguous match to a single V gene segment. In an earlier analysis of roughly 600 of the donors, a V segment was called functional when productive rearrangements were above 56.7%, and segregating when the standard deviation between donors exceeded 5%. A statistical classification framework was built for diagnosing cytomegalovirus status from the catalog of TCR beta chain sequences. A later analysis assigned V and J genes by comparing TCR nucleotide sequences with IMGT/GENE-DB human TR gene sequences. A later analysis assigned CDR3 sequences and most-parsimonious VDJ recombination scenarios with the TCRdist pipeline. In a later analysis, each TCR beta chain was defined by its CDR3 amino acid sequence together with its V-gene family, and reads lacking a unique V-gene family were excluded. To address suspected cross-contamination and a sequencing artifact, a later analysis removed 592 highly shared, low-generation-probability nucleotide sequences. For each public chain, a later analysis derived a clonal expansion index from normalized ranks of inferred template counts within each repertoire. In a later analysis, generation probabilities were computed using a VDJ recombination model fitted to out-of-frame rearrangements, and the results were checked against IGoR. A later analysis scored TCR-TCR, TCR-HLA and TCR-CMV co-occurrence with hypergeometric tests, applying a repertoire-size bias correction to TCR pairs. In a later analysis, false discovery rates were estimated by permuting HLA or CMV assignments 20 times. A later analysis grouped co-occurring TCRs with DBSCAN, adding TCRdist sequence similarity when clustering within HLA-allele-positive subsets. Co-occurrence clustering excluded repertoires with fewer than 30,000 or more than 120,000 public chains, plus five with anomalous nucleotide sharing. Imported from immuneACCESS, the table was reduced by TCRdb to in-frame sequences with V and J called. These copies leave out some clones; in studies compared against another copy, an unresolved V gene accounts for under half, and the cause of the remainder is not known. The D gene and trimming were derived from the DNA, and the V and J assignments and clone size from that table. For this sample there are 200,000 to 250,000 clones; approximately 81% appear just once. 1% to 1.5% of the sample is in the top ten clones.

The clonotype was recovered from a human donor in good health. The sequenced sample was PBMCs. The chain was built from TRBV7-9 and TRBJ2-2; the D segment cannot be called with confidence. The CDR3 is CASSLDSTDTGELFF. The DNA is as follows: TGTGCCAGCAGCTTAGACAGTACGGACACCGGGGAGCTGTTTTTT. With all but the CDR3 taken from the reference TRBV7-9 and TRBJ2-2 genes, the full variable domain is: DTGVSQNPRHKITKRGQNVTFRCDPISEHNRLYWYRQTLGQGPEFLTYFQNEAQLEKSRLLSDRFSAERPKGSFSTLEIQRTEQGDSAMYLCASSLDSTDTGELFFGEGSRLTVL.